The entry below gives a single T cell receptor beta chain sequence along with its context. Its matching antigen is unknown. The sample is drawn from a study of blood T cells in healthy people across ages. Study outcomes and limitations: Compared with aged donors, long-lived donors showed fewer expanded clones, suggesting selection. A roughly linear fall in TCR beta diversity per million T cells was seen with increasing age.

The germline V and J ends were trimmed by 2 bases and 8 bases, with 17 bases remaining between them. The CDR3 extends over 16 amino acids. The germline CDR1 and CDR2 sequences are SGHRS and YFSETQ. A second PCR of 7 to 11 cycles used a sample-barcoded 5' primer and a J-beta primer mix. The template-switch adaptor, which had 12 random nucleotides, put a tag on each cDNA molecule. Each CDR3 protein gets one entry after TCRdb re-called the 5' RACE reads with MiXCR. Here the sample spans approximately 1,000,000 distinct CDR3 sequences, about two fifths being singletons. The chain uses TRBV5-1 and TRBJ1-6; D possibly corresponds to TRBD1 (6 bases). The source is a man between 18 and 35 years old in good health. The source material was blood. The CDR3 loop reads CASSFNEGVGDSPLHF. In nucleotides, the CDR3 is TGCGCCAGCAGCTTTAACGAGGGGGTGGGTGATTCACCCCTCCACTTT.